This TCR beta chain is drawn from a study of blood T cell repertoires in COVID-19. Assay used: immunoSEQ multiplex PCR; TCRdb lists only in-frame clones, some missing. The table records approximately 92,000 clones, 55% to 80% of them present only once. Sequenced material: peripheral blood. The clonotype was recovered from a woman in her sixties in a cohort sampled during active or convalescent COVID-19.

CDR3 sequence: CASSLGPQSYEQYF. CDR3 DNA sequence: TGTGCCAGCAGCTTAGGGCCACAGAGCTACGAGCAGTACTTC. This chain joins TRBV11-3 and TRBJ2-7; no firm D call. Germline CDR1 is SGHNT and CDR2 is YENEEA. This CDR3 has 14 residues. The germline V and J ends were trimmed by 1 base and 3 bases, with 10 bases remaining between them. The full variable domain, rest sourced from reference TRBV11-3 and TRBJ2-7, is EAGVVQSPRYKIIEKKQPVAFWCNPISGHNTLYWYLQNLGQGPELLIRYENEEAVDDSQLPKDRFSAERLKGVDSTLKIQPAELGDSAVYLCASSLGPQSYEQYFGPGTRLTVT.